This T cell receptor (beta chain) stems from a study of control samples from healthy donors and cancer patients. This CDR3 comprises 14 residues. V lost 7 bases, J lost 5 bases, and 7 bases stayed unmatched. CDR1 LNHDA and CDR2 SQIVND come from the germline V gene (reference sequence). The method was immunoSEQ multiplex PCR; TCRdb's version includes in-frame clones alone and lacks a portion of them. The table has 110,000 to 150,000 clones, about nine tenths seen once. This clonotype originated in a man younger than 45 in good health. This chain connects TRBV19 to TRBJ1-2; 10 nucleotides line up with TRBD1. The sequencing input was blood. CDR3 coding DNA: TGTGCCAGTAACCCCCGGGACAGGGGATATGGCTACACCTTC. It encodes CASNPRDRGYGYTF.